This T cell receptor (beta chain) derives from a study of tumor-infiltrating lymphocytes in localized non-small cell lung cancer (dated by TCRdb to 2020 to 2023). About the study as a whole: Patients whose samples were collected after neoadjuvant chemotherapy, as well as both smokers and never-smokers and several histologies, were included in the cohort. Resected tumor tissue and uninvolved lung tissue described as non-adjacent to the tumor were contributed by each patient, with both tissues obtained from the same patient. A total of 45 to 65 patients were included in the paired tumor versus uninvolved lung comparison of immunoSEQ T-cell fraction. The overall ICON cohort was composed of some 160 surgical patients with localized non-small cell lung cancer whose tumors were resected. Flow cytometry, multiplex immunofluorescence, RNA-seq, exome sequencing and proteomics were applied to the same patients as TCR sequencing, which was one of several integrated assays. General conclusions and limits of the study: TCR-derived T-cell fraction did not differ between the flow cytometry-defined immunotypes IM1 (good prognosis) and IM2 (poor prognosis). Assay coverage differed among patients according to how much tissue was available, so only a subset of the cohort had TCR sequencing. Higher T cell infiltration in tumors than in uninvolved lung tissue was supported by TCRbeta sequencing, consistent with immunofluorescence CD3 counts. Recurrence-free survival showed no association with tumor T-cell fraction measured by TCR sequencing (p = 0.61). Different pieces of the same tissue were used for different assays, so technical variation could not be separated from intratumor heterogeneity.

This clone has a handful of counts. This receptor's antigen is unknown. It has no much larger one-base neighbor in the sample; base qualities were not kept. Other DNA sequences of this sample code for an identical CDR3. The T-cell fraction in tumor and uninvolved lung tissue was provided by TCR sequencing with the immunoSEQ assay. As for how the authors treated the data: In the survival analysis, patients were divided into a high T-cell fraction group (upper tertile) and a low T-cell fraction group (lower two tertiles), and the two groups were compared using a log-rank test. A signed-rank test was used to test differences in T-cell fraction between paired tumor and uninvolved lung samples. TCRdb carries this immuneACCESS record with in-frame sequences only. Its versions omit some clonotypes, under half of them owing to an unresolved V gene in the studies checked, with the rest unexplained. V and J calls and clone size are copied from that table; D and trimming were computed from the DNA. This sample lists 15,000 to 20,000 clones; 70% to 85% were detected once. Of the sample, about 6% falls within the top ten clones.

Enrollment in ICON was initiated in 2016, and the last patient was enrolled in 2018. Fresh tumor and matched uninvolved tissue for in-depth immune analyses, including TCR sequencing, were collected from a subcohort of around 76 patients. DNA for TCR sequencing was isolated from bulk tissue, and no cell sorting was done. Its CDR3 holds 13 amino acids, cysteine through phenylalanine. Just CDR3 DNA is preserved here, 39 bases in frame from base 1. V is cut back by 6 bases and J by 3 bases, with 3 bases in the junction unmatched. The germline V gene supplies CDR1 MNHNS and CDR2 SASEGT. This chain joins TRBV6-1 to TRBJ2-7; TRBD1 agrees with 9 junctional bases. Sample: lung tumor tissue. The source is a human donor with non-small cell lung cancer. The DNA sequence is TGTGCCAGCAGCCGGACAGGGGTCTACGAGCAGTACTTC. The translation is CASSRTGVYEQYF.